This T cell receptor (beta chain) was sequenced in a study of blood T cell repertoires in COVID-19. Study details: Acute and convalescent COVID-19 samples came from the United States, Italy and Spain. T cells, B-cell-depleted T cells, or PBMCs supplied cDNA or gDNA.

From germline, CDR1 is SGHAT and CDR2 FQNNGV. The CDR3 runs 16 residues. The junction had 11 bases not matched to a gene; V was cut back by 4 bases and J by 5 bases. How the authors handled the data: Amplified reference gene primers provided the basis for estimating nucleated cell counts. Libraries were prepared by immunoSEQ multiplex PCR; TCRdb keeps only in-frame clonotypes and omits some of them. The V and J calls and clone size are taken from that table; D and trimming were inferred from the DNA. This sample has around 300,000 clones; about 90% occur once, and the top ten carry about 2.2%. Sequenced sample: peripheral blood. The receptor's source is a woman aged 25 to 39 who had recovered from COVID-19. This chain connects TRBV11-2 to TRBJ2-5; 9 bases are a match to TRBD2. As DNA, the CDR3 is TGTGCCAGCAGCTACACTTTAGCGGGAGAGGGGGAGACCCAGTACTTC. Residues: CASSYTLAGEGETQYF.